This T cell receptor (beta chain) was sequenced during a study of control samples from healthy donors and cancer patients. Trimming removed 5 bases from V and 5 bases from J, with 9 bases in between. This CDR3 region has 12 residues. Assay: immunoSEQ multiplex PCR; the TCRdb copy retains only in-frame clones and omits some. The sample includes some 77,000 clones, approximately 91% of them seen just once. The chain recombines TRBV12-3 or TRBV12-4 with TRBJ2-5; D may be TRBD2 (5 bases). This clonotype originated in a woman aged 55-69 years in good health. The sequenced material came from blood. CDR3 bases: TGTGCCAGCAGTACCACGGGGGAGACCCAGTACTTC. It yields the protein CASSTTGETQYF.